This T cell receptor (beta chain) was identified in a study of T cell changes during pregnancy in multiple sclerosis. Generated by immunoSEQ multiplex PCR, the TCRdb table keeps only in-frame clones and is missing some. The repertoire holds about 53,000 clones, 80% to 95% seen once, with 0.5% in the top ten. This CDR3 has 15 amino acids. The germline V gene has CDR1 MNHEY and CDR2 SVGAGI. V lost 4 bases to trimming and J lost 3 bases; unmatched junction nucleotides: 6. The chain combines TRBV6-5 with TRBJ2-3; 8 bases match TRBD1. The material was CD4+ T cells from peripheral blood mononuclear cells, obtained in the third trimester of pregnancy. The TCR was taken from a female donor with multiple sclerosis, enrolled in a pregnancy study. The CDR3 DNA reads as TGTGCCAGCAGTTCGGCAGGGGGCTTGACAGATACGCAGTATTTT. Its protein is CASSSAGGLTDTQYF.